These T cell receptor beta chains were read from a single sample in a study of blood T cells in healthy people across ages. TCRdb reprocessed the 5' RACE reads with MiXCR, giving one entry per CDR3 protein. Counted here are fewer than 900,000 distinct CDR3 sequences, roughly two fifths occurring once; the ten biggest clones make up 20% to 25%. Material for sequencing was blood. All receptors come from a woman aged 55-69 years in good health. The CDR3 runs from the conserved cysteine through the conserved F or W. The order of the fields is V gene, J gene, D gene, clone size, CDR3 protein. The D gene is left open where the match is weak. Clone size appears in some rows only: once, few, many, or a class for an expanded clone.

TRBV3-1,TRBJ1-6,TRBD1,NA,CASSHSDRYYSPLHF
TRBV28,TRBJ2-3,TRBD2,NA,CASTLAGDTDTQYF
TRBV6-5,TRBJ2-3,NA,few,CASSYADGSTDTQYF
TRBV5-6,TRBJ2-3,TRBD2,NA,CASSFRLAGYADTQYF
TRBV11-1,TRBJ2-7,TRBD1,many,CASSLRDRGLDEQYF
TRBV7-2,TRBJ2-7,TRBD2,once,CASSTTREDYEQYF
TRBV4-2,TRBJ2-3,TRBD2,NA,CASSQDPASGGDTQYF
TRBV20-1,TRBJ1-6,TRBD1,NA,CSARDRGSYNSPLHF
TRBV10-3,TRBJ1-6,TRBD1,NA,CAISPATGGDSPLHF
TRBV12-3/TRBV12-4,TRBJ1-2,NA,many,CASSFRGQNYGYTF
TRBV6-1,TRBJ2-3,NA,NA,CASSPGVTDMQYF
TRBV28,TRBJ1-5,NA,NA,CASRPRLRERNQPQHF
TRBV7-9,TRBJ2-3,TRBD1,NA,CASSPGQGEDTQYF
TRBV5-6,NA,NA,NA,CASSSPGRSYNEQYF
TRBV30,TRBJ1-2,NA,NA,CAWSTTVGYTF
TRBV5-1,TRBJ1-2,TRBD1,NA,CASSERDRANYGYTF
TRBV6-5,TRBJ2-5,NA,NA,CASSYRVGGETQYF
TRBV11-2,TRBJ2-1,NA,once,CASSFSGSEQFF
TRBV5-1,TRBJ2-7,NA,NA,CASSSGTVNYEQYF
TRBV29-1,TRBJ1-1,NA,NA,CSVADRFTEAFF
TRBV19,TRBJ2-5,TRBD1,few,CASSTGGLRETQYF
TRBV29-1,TRBJ2-5,NA,once,CSVATMVPQETQYF
TRBV12-3/TRBV12-4,TRBJ1-4,NA,few,CASSTDVNEKLFF
TRBV3-1,TRBJ2-1,TRBD2,NA,CASTSGGSSYNEQFF
TRBV6-6,TRBJ1-6,NA,NA,CASSYGSTSSYNSPLHF
TRBV3-1,TRBJ2-5,TRBD2,NA,CASSRILPTPSLAGVETQYF
TRBV3-1,TRBJ2-3,NA,NA,CASSYLRASSTDTQYF
TRBV18,TRBJ2-3,TRBD1,many,CASSPRVGGSTDTQYF
TRBV10-3,TRBJ2-1,TRBD1,few,CASRDRVYEQFF
TRBV24-1,TRBJ2-7,NA,many,CATSDLNEQYF
TRBV6-5,TRBJ1-2,NA,NA,CASRLDGTSYGYTF
TRBV5-5,TRBJ2-3,TRBD1,NA,CASSLGIPGQGITDTQYF
TRBV12-3/TRBV12-4,NA,NA,NA,CASSEVVKNIQYF
TRBV11-2,TRBJ2-7,NA,NA,CASHSDKPEQYF
TRBV6-5,TRBJ1-2,NA,few,CASSYSMYRAEGYTF
TRBV10-2,TRBJ2-5,TRBD2,NA,CASIRTGGGEMEETQYF
TRBV27,TRBJ2-3,NA,NA,CASSFVPSTDTQYF
TRBV20-1,TRBJ2-7,NA,NA,CSAGHEQYF
TRBV7-2,NA,TRBD2,NA,CASSFGGGLFYEQYF
TRBV9,TRBJ2-5,NA,NA,CTSTPEVRRRDKVETQYF
TRBV20-1,TRBJ1-2,NA,few,CSARDRWDRSGNTF
TRBV25-1,TRBJ2-1,NA,NA,CASRTSDGGYNEQFF
TRBV3-1,TRBJ2-5,TRBD2,NA,CASSRRTSGYQETQYF
TRBV12-3/TRBV12-4,TRBJ2-1,TRBD1,few,CASSLRQGNYNEQFF
TRBV9,TRBJ2-7,NA,many,CASSPRTDSYEQYF
TRBV29-1,TRBJ2-1,TRBD1,NA,CSVGGGGETQFF
TRBV29-1,TRBJ2-1,NA,many,CSAGTGVHEQFF
TRBV20-1,TRBJ2-7,TRBD1,NA,CSARETGDLSYEQYF
TRBV3-1,TRBJ2-1,TRBD2,NA,CASSPRSGTSGVNEQFF
TRBV4-1,TRBJ2-5,NA,many,CASSLGQVQETQYF
TRBV6-2/TRBV6-3,TRBJ2-3,TRBD2,once,CARNDGTSGSDAQYF
TRBV6-6,TRBJ2-1,TRBD2,many,CASSYGLAGVSYNEQFF
TRBV6-2/TRBV6-3,TRBJ2-1,NA,few,CASSYGGRVGEQFF
TRBV5-6,TRBJ2-1,TRBD2,NA,CASRVAGGLDEQFF
TRBV20-1,TRBJ1-4,NA,few,CSALTGASATNEKLFF
TRBV4-2,TRBJ2-3,TRBD2,many,CASSQLAGGSTDTQYF
TRBV3-1,TRBJ1-1,NA,NA,CASSRSSPNTEAFF